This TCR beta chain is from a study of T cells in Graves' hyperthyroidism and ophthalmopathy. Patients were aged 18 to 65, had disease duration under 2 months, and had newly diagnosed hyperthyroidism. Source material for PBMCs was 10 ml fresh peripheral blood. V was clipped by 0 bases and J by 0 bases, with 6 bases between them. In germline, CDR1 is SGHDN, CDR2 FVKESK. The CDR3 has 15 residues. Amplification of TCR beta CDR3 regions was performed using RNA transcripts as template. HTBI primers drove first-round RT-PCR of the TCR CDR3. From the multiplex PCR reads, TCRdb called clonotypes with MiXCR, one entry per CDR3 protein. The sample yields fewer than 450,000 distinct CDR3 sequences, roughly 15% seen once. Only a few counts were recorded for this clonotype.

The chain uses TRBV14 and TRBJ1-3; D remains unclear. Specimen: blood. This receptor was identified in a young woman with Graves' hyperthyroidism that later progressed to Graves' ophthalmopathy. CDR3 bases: TGTGCCAGCAGCCAAGATTGGTACTCTGGAAACACCATATATTTT. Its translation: CASSQDWYSGNTIYF.